These T cell receptor beta chains were read from a single sample in a study of CD8+ T cells in alopecia areata. The data were produced by immunoSEQ multiplex PCR, yet TCRdb's version contains in-frame clones alone and is incomplete. In the table there are about 120,000 clones, 50% to 55% of which are singletons. This sample comprised CD4+ T cells sorted from blood, obtained at week 4, from a patient treated with tofacitinib. These TCRs come from a human donor with alopecia areata. Both conserved end residues are part of each CDR3. The D gene is left open where the match is weak.

d_call v_call cdr3_aa
- TRBV6-5 CASSYSGQTLLGYTF
- TRBV25-1 CASSGVNEQYF
- TRBV4-1 CASSQEFQIRDTQYF
- TRBV30 CAWSRQGNQPQHF
- TRBV7-9 CASSLEDGYGYTF
- TRBV5-4 CASSLGTGRHEQFF
- TRBV29-1 CSVEWNSPNTEAFF
- TRBV12-2 CASRLPGLAGGGF
- TRBV4-1 CASSQIRGRSYEQYF
TRBD2 TRBV6-1 CASSVRTSGSAQFF
- TRBV29-1 CSVDRFRVENIQYF
- TRBV7-8 CASSLRWEGNQPQHF
- TRBV30 CAWSAQRPVFVF
TRBD1 TRBV30 CAWSGQGNTEAFF
TRBD1 TRBV5-1 CASTLGQSYEQYF
TRBD1 TRBV7-9 CASSPPGARGTGELFF
- TRBV29-1 CSVEGGGYTF
- TRBV10-3 CAITKDLVGYEQYF
- TRBV5-6 CASSRKLDPWGNEQFF
TRBD1 TRBV30 CACTINDRASYEQYF
- TRBV30 CAWSVLGLGTEAFF
- TRBV4-1 CASRALGNTEAFF
TRBD1 TRBV5-6 CASHRQGIGSPLHF
- TRBV30 CAWSVPLVGPSLKREKLFF
- TRBV6-6 CASSAPTEAYEQYF
- TRBV10-3 CAIKGGQETQYF
- TRBV18 CASSPGGWDGYTF
- TRBV5-1 CASSSLSPTAIYEQYF
- TRBV7-9 CASSLEAAPNQPQHF
- TRBV30 CAWTGGPWNIQYF
TRBD1 TRBV6-1 CASLRQGEKLFF
TRBD1 TRBV5-1 CASRAGTGVNEQYF
- TRBV30 CAWRGNDPLDGELFF
TRBD1 TRBV5-1 CASSLDRGMGGYTF
- TRBV27 CASSPTTGRNTEAFF
TRBD2 TRBV25-1 CASSGISGSVETQYF
- TRBV30 CAWSVTTVSTDTQYF
- TRBV28 CASGRTAYGYTF
- TRBV29-1 CSVEAQGSSYNEQFF
- TRBV30 CAWSDGRSNQPQHF
TRBD2 TRBV30 CAWSVRLAGEDEQFF
- TRBV29-1 CSVETGQETQYF
- TRBV30 CVGARGGYTF
- TRBV15 CATSRTDLILADTTDTQYF
- TRBV29-1 CSVGSQGGGNIQYF
- TRBV7-9 CASSFSTGELFF